Sequencing of this T cell receptor (beta chain) was carried out in a study of T cells in Graves' hyperthyroidism and ophthalmopathy. About the research overall: At the time of initial diagnosis and before any treatment, peripheral blood was collected. General study points: Blood also carried most thyroid clonotypes expanded above 0.001.

In germline, CDR1 is SGHTS, CDR2 YDEGEE. V was cut by 1 base and J by 3 bases, with 11 bases left in between. CDR3 length: 15 residues. Exclusions: uncontrolled infection, other autoimmune disease, pregnancy, lactation. The authors obtained PBMCs from 9 to 10 ml of fresh peripheral blood. This clonotype was observed at least ten times. Its antigen remains unknown. RNA transcripts served as the template for amplifying TCR beta CDR3 regions. The HTBI set primed first-round TCR CDR3 RT-PCR. TCRdb analysed the multiplex PCR reads with MiXCR anew, one entry per CDR3 protein. This repertoire shows over 500,000 distinct CDR3 sequences, 15% to 20% found once; its top ten account for around 32%.

This sequence originates from a woman in her thirties with Graves' ophthalmopathy. The sequenced sample was blood. V and J are TRBV5-8 and TRBJ1-5, with D possibly matching TRBD1 (5 bases). Here the CDR3 reads CASSLNGGNNQPQHF. In nucleotides, the CDR3 is TGTGCCAGCAGCTTGAATGGGGGAAACAATCAGCCCCAGCATTTT. Complete variable domain (other parts from reference TRBV5-8 and TRBJ1-5): EAGVTQSPTHLIKTRGQQATLRCSPISGHTSVYWYQQALGLGLQFLLWYDEGEERNRGNFPPRFSGRQFPNYSSELNVNALELEDSALYLCASSLNGGNNQPQHFGDGTRLSIL.